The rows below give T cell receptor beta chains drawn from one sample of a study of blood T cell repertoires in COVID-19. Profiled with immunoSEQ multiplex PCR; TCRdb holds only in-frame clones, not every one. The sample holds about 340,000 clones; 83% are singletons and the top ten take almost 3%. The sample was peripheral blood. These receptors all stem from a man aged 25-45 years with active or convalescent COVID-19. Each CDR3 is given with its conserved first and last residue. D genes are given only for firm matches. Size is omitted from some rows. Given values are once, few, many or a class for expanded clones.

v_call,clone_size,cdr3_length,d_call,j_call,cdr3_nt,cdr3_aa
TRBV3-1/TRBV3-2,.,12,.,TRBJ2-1,TGTGCCAGCAGGTCAGCAGGTAATGAGCAGTTCTTC,CASRSAGNEQFF
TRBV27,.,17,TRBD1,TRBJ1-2,TGTGCCAGCAGCTTGGTTGCAGGGGGCGCCGGTAACTATGGCTACACCTTC,CASSLVAGGAGNYGYTF
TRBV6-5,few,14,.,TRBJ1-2,TGTGCCAGCAGCCCCTTACAGGAGAACTATGGCTACACCTTC,CASSPLQENYGYTF
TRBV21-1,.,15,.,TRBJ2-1,TGTGCCAGCAGCGGACTAGCGGGATCAGACAATGAGCAGTTCTTC,CASSGLAGSDNEQFF
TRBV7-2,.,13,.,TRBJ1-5,TGTGCCAGCCGCCAGGGGAGCAATCAGCCCCAGCATTTT,CASRQGSNQPQHF
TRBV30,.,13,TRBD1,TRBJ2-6,TGTGCCTGGGGGACAGGGCCCCCCAACGTCCTGACTTTC,CAWGTGPPNVLTF
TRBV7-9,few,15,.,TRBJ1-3,TGTGCCAGCAGCCCCCCCGCAGTCTCTGGAAACACCATATATTTT,CASSPPAVSGNTIYF
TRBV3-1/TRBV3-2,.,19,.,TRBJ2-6,TGTGCCAGCAGCCAAGAGCCACTCTTGGTGCTAGACGGGGCCAACGTCCTGACTTTC,CASSQEPLLVLDGANVLTF
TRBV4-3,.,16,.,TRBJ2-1,TGCGCCAGCAGCCAAGATTGGGTCCTAGCACTCGATGAGCAGTTCTTC,CASSQDWVLALDEQFF
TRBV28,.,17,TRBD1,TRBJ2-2,TGTGCCAGCAGTTTGGGGGGACAGGGGATCGTCGCCGGGGAGCTGTTTTTT,CASSLGGQGIVAGELFF
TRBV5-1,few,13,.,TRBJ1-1,TGCGCCAGCAGCGAACAGCCGAACACTGAAGCTTTCTTT,CASSEQPNTEAFF
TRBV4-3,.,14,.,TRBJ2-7,TGCGCCAGCAGCCAACAGGATTCCTCCTACGAGCAGTACTTC,CASSQQDSSYEQYF
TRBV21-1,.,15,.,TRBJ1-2,TGTGCCAGCAGCAAAGCAGGAGGAGGGCCTGATGGCTACACCTTC,CASSKAGGGPDGYTF
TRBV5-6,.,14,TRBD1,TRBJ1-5,TGTGCCGGTCGACAGGGGGCGAGCAATCAGCCCCAGCATTTT,CAGRQGASNQPQHF
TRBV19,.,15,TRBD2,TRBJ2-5,TGTGCCAGTAGTATAGTTACTAGCGGGAGAGAGACCCAGTACTTC,CASSIVTSGRETQYF
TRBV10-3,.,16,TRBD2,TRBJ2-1,TGTGCCATCGCAGGGGGGCTAGCGGGAGTCTACAATGAGCAGTTCTTC,CAIAGGLAGVYNEQFF
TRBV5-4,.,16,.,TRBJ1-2,TGTGCCAGCAGCTCCTTTACAGGGTCCGGCAATGTCGGCTACACCTTC,CASSSFTGSGNVGYTF
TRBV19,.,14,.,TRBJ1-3,TGTGCCAGTAGTAGGGCAGGTACCGGAAACACCATATATTTT,CASSRAGTGNTIYF
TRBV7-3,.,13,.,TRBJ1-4,TGTGCCAGCAGCCGCTCCGGGGGTGAAAAACTGTTTTTT,CASSRSGGEKLFF
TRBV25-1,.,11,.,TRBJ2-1,TGTGCCAGCGGGTCCCGGGGTGAGCAGTTCTTC,CASGSRGEQFF
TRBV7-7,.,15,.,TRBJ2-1,TGTGCCAGCAGCCCGAACCCGACTAGCTACAATGAGCAGTTCTTC,CASSPNPTSYNEQFF
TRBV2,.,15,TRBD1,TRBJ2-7,TGTGCCAGCAGCCAAAGGACAGGGGCGGCGGACGAGCAGTACTTC,CASSQRTGAADEQYF
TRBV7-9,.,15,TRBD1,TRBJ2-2,TGTGCCAGCAGCGCCCCCGACAGGGTACCCGGGGAGCTGTTTTTT,CASSAPDRVPGELFF
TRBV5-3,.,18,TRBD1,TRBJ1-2,TGTGCCAGAAGCTCGCCTCAGGGACAGCCTCGGGTCTACCATGGCTACACCTTC,CARSSPQGQPRVYHGYTF
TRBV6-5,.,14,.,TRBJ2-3,TGTGCCAGCAGTTACTCGAGTGCCGCCGAAACGCAGTATTTT,CASSYSSAAETQYF
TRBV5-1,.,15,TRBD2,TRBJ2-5,TGCGCCAGCAGTGAACTTAGCGGGGGGACAGAGACCCAGTACTTC,CASSELSGGTETQYF
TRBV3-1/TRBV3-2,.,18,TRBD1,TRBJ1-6,TGTGCCAGCAGCCAAGGAGGGACAGTATTAACGAGGAATTCACCCCTCCACTTT,CASSQGGTVLTRNSPLHF
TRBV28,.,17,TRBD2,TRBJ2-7,TGTGCCAGCAACCCATGGGGGGGTCTAGCGGGAGGGAGGGAGCAGTACTTC,CASNPWGGLAGGREQYF
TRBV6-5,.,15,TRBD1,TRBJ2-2,TGTGCCAGCAGAGGTGACAGGGTTAACACCGGGGAGCTGTTTTTT,CASRGDRVNTGELFF
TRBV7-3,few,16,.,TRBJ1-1,TGTGCCAGCAGCTTAACCGGGGCCACGGGAGGCACTGAAGCTTTCTTT,CASSLTGATGGTEAFF
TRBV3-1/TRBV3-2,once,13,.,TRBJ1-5,TGTGCCAGCAGCTGGACTGTGGACCAGCCCCAGCATTTT,CASSWTVDQPQHF
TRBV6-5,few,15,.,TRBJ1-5,TGTGCCAGCAAACTACAGGCAGTGCTCAATCAGCCCCAGCATTTT,CASKLQAVLNQPQHF
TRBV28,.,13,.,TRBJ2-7,TGTGCCAGCGCGGGCAGGGGATTCTACGAGCAGTACTTC,CASAGRGFYEQYF
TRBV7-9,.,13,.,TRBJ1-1,TGTGCCGTCCCCGGAGAGGCGAACACTGAAGCTTTCTTT,CAVPGEANTEAFF
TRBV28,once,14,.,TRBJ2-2,TGTGCCAGCAGTTTGCGACAGAACACCGGGGAGCTGTTTTTT,CASSLRQNTGELFF
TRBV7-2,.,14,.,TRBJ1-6,TGTGCCAGCAGCTCCCCGGGACAAACTTCACCCCTCCACTTT,CASSSPGQTSPLHF
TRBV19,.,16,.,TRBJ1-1,TGTGCCAGTAGTATGCAAACAGAGCCTTTGAACACTGAAGCTTTCTTT,CASSMQTEPLNTEAFF
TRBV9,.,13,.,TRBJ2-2,TGTGCCAGCAGCGCGAGCCCCGCCGGGGAGCTGTTTTTT,CASSASPAGELFF
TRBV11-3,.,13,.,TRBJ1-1,TGTGCCAGCAGCTTAGAACAGGCATCTGAAGCTTTCTTT,CASSLEQASEAFF
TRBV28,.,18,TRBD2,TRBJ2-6,TGTGCCAGCAGTTTTCTTAGCGGGGATCCCTCTGGGGCCAACGTCCTGACTTTC,CASSFLSGDPSGANVLTF
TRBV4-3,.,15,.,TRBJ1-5,TGCGCCAGCAGCCAGGGGGGGGCCGGGAGTCAGCCCCAGCATTTT,CASSQGGAGSQPQHF
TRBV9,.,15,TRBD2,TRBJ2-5,TGTGCCAGCAGCGGGACTAGCGGGAGTGGAGAGACCCAGTACTTC,CASSGTSGSGETQYF
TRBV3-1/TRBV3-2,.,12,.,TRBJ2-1,TGTGCCAGCAGCCATATCGACAATGAGCAGTTCTTC,CASSHIDNEQFF
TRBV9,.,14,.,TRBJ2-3,TGTGCCAGCAGCAACCCCTTCCCCGGGGATACGCAGTATTTT,CASSNPFPGDTQYF
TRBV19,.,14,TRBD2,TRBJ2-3,TGTGCCAGTAGTAAGCGGGACCCCACAGATACGCAGTATTTT,CASSKRDPTDTQYF
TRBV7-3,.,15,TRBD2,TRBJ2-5,TGTGCCAGCAGCTTAGAGCGGGGGGGCCAAGAGACCCAGTACTTC,CASSLERGGQETQYF
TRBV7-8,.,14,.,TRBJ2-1,TGTGCCAGCACCGCCTCTCGGAGCGACAATGAGCAGTTCTTC,CASTASRSDNEQFF
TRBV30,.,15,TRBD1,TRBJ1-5,TGTGCCTGGAGTGTACTTGGAACAGGGGTTCAGCCCCAGCATTTT,CAWSVLGTGVQPQHF